A single sample gave rise to the 7 T cell receptor beta chains below, sequenced in a study of blood T cells in healthy people across ages. A second roughly 6 to 11 cycle PCR used barcoded and J-beta primers. Using its own MiXCR run on the 5' RACE reads, TCRdb lists one record per CDR3 protein. The sample lists hundreds of thousands of distinct CDR3 sequences, roughly 30% occurring once. The sample comprised blood. The source is a woman of 80 years or more in good health.

This clonotype has only a few counts. V gene TRBV7-9 combines with J gene TRBJ2-5; D is undetermined. From germline, CDR1 is SEHNR and CDR2 FQNEAQ (reference sequence). The length of the CDR3 is 12 residues. The ends were cut back, 5 bases at V and 7 bases at J, with 11 bases in the middle. CDR3 sequence reads: CASSVGSATQYF. CDR3 DNA: TGTGCCAGCAGCGTCGGTAGTGCGACCCAGTACTTC. Variable domain in full (rest from reference TRBV7-9 and TRBJ2-5): DTGVSQNPRHKITKRGQNVTFRCDPISEHNRLYWYRQTLGQGPEFLTYFQNEAQLEKSRLLSDRFSAERPKGSFSTLEIQRTEQGDSAMYLCASSVGSATQYFGPGTRLLVL.

This clonotype was seen a handful of times. V usage is TRBV2 and J usage is TRBJ2-3, with TRBD2 matching over 9 bases. Germline CDR1 SNHLY, CDR2 FYNNEI. With V trimmed by 7 bases and J by 0 bases, 8 bases remained unmatched. The CDR3 is made up of 16 amino acids. CDR3 residues: CASKRETSGSTDTQYF. The CDR3 DNA follows: TGTGCCAGCAAAAGGGAGACTAGCGGTAGCACAGATACGCAGTATTTT.

This clonotype was seen repeatedly, ten times or more. The junction and the germline gene differ at one end; a read error may be behind it. The V gene is TRBV4-2, the J gene TRBJ2-1; 7 bases align to TRBD2. CDR1 and CDR2 (germline): LGHNA, YNFKEQ. The CDR3 is made up of 16 amino acids. The CDR3 coding sequence is TGTGCCAGCAGCCAAGAATCCGGGGGGTTCTACAATGACCAGTTCTTC. It yields the protein CASSQESGGFYNDQFF.

This clonotype was observed at least ten times. The chain combines TRBV12-3 or TRBV12-4 with TRBJ2-7; TRBD2 is a possible D gene (6 bases). Trimming removed 5 bases at V and 0 bases at J, with 11 bases between. CDR3 size: 14 residues. This chain's CDR3 is CASSRAGSSYEQYF. In DNA form, the CDR3 reads TGTGCCAGCAGTAGGGCGGGGAGCTCCTACGAGCAGTACTTC.

The chain carries TRBV7-2 and TRBJ2-1; 8 bases are a match to TRBD1. In germline, CDR1 is SGHTA, CDR2 FQGNSA. This CDR3 is 13 amino acids long. V gave up 5 bases and J gave up 7 bases; unmatched junction bases: 4. CDR3 bases: TGTGCCAGCAGCCGGACAGGGATGAATGAGCAGTTCTTC. This encodes CASSRTGMNEQFF.

Comment on this clonotype: Relative to the germline gene, one junction end is altered; a read error may explain this. The rearrangement links TRBV2 to TRBJ1-2; D unresolved. The CDR3 totals 13 residues. The germline gives CDR1 SNHLY, CDR2 FYNNEI. The CDR3 spells CASSGNSYYDYTF. DNA of the CDR3: TGTGCCAGCAGTGGAAACAGTTACTATGACTACACCTTC.

This clonotype has at least ten counts. The chain links TRBV25-1 to TRBJ1-1; D not certain. Germline V gives CDR1 MGHDK, CDR2 SYGVNS. The CDR3 sequence is 11 residues long. With 7 bases removed from V and 3 bases from J, the gap between germline ends came to 6 bases. CDR3 protein: CASKGHTEAFF. In nucleotides, the CDR3 is TGTGCCAGCAAGGGTCACACTGAAGCTTTCTTT.